Sequencing of this T cell receptor beta chain was carried out in a study of blood T cells in healthy people across ages (dated by TCRdb to between 2014 and 2017). Broadly, across the study: In model experiments, roughly one uniquely barcoded TCR beta cDNA molecule per two T cells was captured by template switching. Using deep sequencing normalized with unique cDNA molecular identifiers, the study measured how TCR beta repertoire diversity changes with age. Donors were grouped into four age groups: young (average approximately 15 years), middle-aged (around 39), aged (around 56) and long-lived (over 80). Donors of different ages were randomly distributed across sequencing lanes to avoid experimental bias. The study analyzed two additional independent replicas of 1 million unique cDNA reads from the same blood draw for two donors, one aged 18 to 30 and one aged 80 or older. Results the study describes overall, beyond this receptor: Compared with the aged group, the long-lived group had more naive CD4+ T cells, fewer expanded clones and increased TCR diversity, suggesting age selection. Conclusive comparison of naive and antigen-experienced compartments was prevented by the profiling of bulk unsorted PBMCs. Observed TCR beta diversity per million T cells fell roughly linearly with age, and a significant reduction was already apparent by age roughly 41. Estimates of total diversity based on one million sequenced T cells were regarded as lower bounds and as underestimates. Because donor CMV infection status was unknown, age-related changes in expanded clonotypes were potentially confounded. The percentage of naive T cells measured by flow cytometry correlated strongly with observed TCR beta diversity.

Comments on this clonotype: It has no known antigen specificity. There are no base qualities to consult, and no much larger clone falls within one base.

Libraries were built with 5' RACE. The sequencer was an Illumina HiSeq 2500. A second PCR of 7 to 11 cycles was performed with a sample-barcoded 5' primer and a J-beta primer mix. Each TCR beta cDNA molecule received a unique molecular identifier from a template-switch 5' adaptor carrying 12 random nucleotides. At least 2.5 million CDR3-containing paired-end reads were obtained from each sample. The Mint cDNA synthesis kit, primed by a TRBC-specific oligonucleotide, was used to synthesize first-strand cDNA from all RNA. Following uracil-DNA glycosylase treatment, a first 18-cycle PCR with universal primers M1SS and BC2_uni_R was performed on all cDNA. On the authors' methods: Normalization of each sample was performed by random selection of 1 million high-quality reads, each carrying a distinct molecular identifier. Instead of being binned into consensus sequences, reads with shared molecular identifiers were discarded. CDR3 identification, clonotype clustering and error correction used MiTCR with a Q25 quality threshold and the strictest error-elimination algorithm. Lower-bound total TCR beta diversity was estimated with a nonparametric unseen species model using Euler transformation. TCRdb reprocessing: public reads trimmed at Q25 with fastp, clones called with MiXCR, in-frame beta chains kept. Every CDR3 protein is listed once, alongside the most common genes and DNA of its rows. These V and J calls rely on TCRdb rather than the paper's analysis. For this sample there are around 710,000 distinct CDR3 sequences; roughly 45% appear just once. The ten most abundant clones make up 20% to 25% of the sample.

From the germline V gene (reference sequence), CDR1 is SEHNR and CDR2 is FQNEAQ. The CDR3 runs 16 residues from the cysteine to the phenylalanine. The kept DNA is CDR3 alone, 48 bases in frame from the first base. V is shortened by 1 base, J by 0 bases, and the region joining them spans 10 bases. Donors were 40 or so systemically healthy Caucasian individuals from Russia aged about 6 to 100 years. Approximately 10 milliliters of peripheral blood were collected from each donor into EDTA-treated Vacutainer tubes. Ficoll-Paque density-gradient centrifugation was used to isolate PBMCs, with at least 6 million per sample. Total RNA was extracted from PBMCs with Trizol reagent, with at least 5 micrograms obtained per sample. For every donor, an aliquot of PBMCs went through flow cytometry to measure the percentages of naive CD45RAhigh/CD27high T cells.

Material for sequencing was blood. Recombination connected TRBV7-9 to TRBJ2-4; no D gene call is confident. This TCR was recovered from a woman in her sixties or seventies in good health. The CDR3: CASSLGRSLAKNIQYF. The DNA sequence is given as TGTGCCAGCAGCTTAGGACGGTCTCTAGCCAAAAACATTCAGTACTTC.